Below are 32 T cell receptor beta chains sequenced from a single sample in a study of cytomegalovirus exposure and HLA in healthy donors. Use of 60 Vbeta and 13 Jbeta primers characterized the PCR. Sequencing was performed with immunoSEQ multiplex PCR; in TCRdb, only in-frame clones are kept and a portion is missing. The sample contains tens of thousands of clones, over 70% of which appear only once. Sequences were obtained from PBMCs. The origin of the receptors is a woman between 45 and 60 years old in good health and CMV-seropositive.

This chain connects TRBV30 to TRBJ2-1; the match to TRBD2 covers 14 bases. J lost 4 bases, V lost 7 bases, and 6 bases had no gene match. Per the germline V gene, CDR1 is GTSNPN and CDR2 is SVGIG (reference sequence). This CDR3 is 15 amino acids long. CDR3 amino acids: CASTSGRASYNEQFF. The CDR3 DNA reads TGTGCCTCGACTAGCGGGAGGGCCTCATACAATGAGCAGTTCTTC.

Concerning this clone: Different DNA sequences within this sample yield the same CDR3. The chain employs TRBV30 and TRBJ1-5; maybe TRBD1 (6 bases). The CDR3 consists of 14 residues. Germline-derived CDR1 and CDR2 are GTSNPN and SVGIG (reference sequence). Trimming shortened V by 1 base and J by 3 bases, and 10 bases separated the two germline ends. CDR3 nucleotide sequence: TGTGCCTGGAGTGCTACAGGGCACAATCAGCCCCAGCATTTT. Its protein product is CAWSATGHNQPQHF.

The chain employs TRBV28 and TRBJ1-2; D possibly corresponds to TRBD1 (6 bases). Germline V gene lookup returns CDR1 MDHEN and CDR2 SYDVKM. Between the trimmed V and J ends, which lost 6 bases and 4 bases, there was a span of 18 bases. This CDR3 is built from 15 residues. The CDR3 nucleotides read TGTGCCAGCAGGCGGACAGTCAAAGGGTTCTATGGCTACACCTTC. Translation gives CASRRTVKGFYGYTF.

V gene TRBV19 combines with J gene TRBJ1-1; D is unclear. CDR1 LNHDA and CDR2 SQIVND come from the germline V gene (reference sequence). V shed 7 bases and J shed 5 bases, with 11 bases lying between them. The CDR3 has 12 residues. In nucleotides, the CDR3 is TGTGCCAGTACCCTAGGTGGAACTGAAGCTTTCTTT. It is translated as CASTLGGTEAFF. Full variable domain (rest looked up from reference TRBV19 and TRBJ1-1): DGGITQSPKYLFRKEGQNVTLSCEQNLNHDAMYWYRQDPGQGLRLIYYSQIVNDFQKGDIAEGYSVSREKKESFPLTVTSAQKNPTAFYLCASTLGGTEAFFGQGTRLTVV.

J is TRBJ2-1 and V is TRBV29-1; 7 bases are shared with TRBD2. In germline, CDR1 is SQVTM, CDR2 ANQGSEA. The CDR3 is 15 amino acids. The junction had 7 bases not matched to a gene; V was cut back by 2 bases and J by 3 bases. The chain's CDR3 is CSVEFGGRNYNEQFF. CDR3 bases: TGCAGCGTTGAATTCGGGGGGAGGAACTACAATGAGCAGTTCTTC.

CDR3 region: CASSLRTSTDTQYF. The CDR3 DNA sequence: TGTGCCAGCAGTTTGAGGACTAGCACAGATACGCAGTATTTT. The chain carries TRBV6-5 and TRBJ2-3, with D possibly being TRBD2 (5 bases). V lost 4 bases, J lost 0 bases, and 8 bases lay in between. Germline CDR1 and CDR2: MNHEY and SVGAGI. This CDR3 spans 14 amino acids.

V usage is TRBV5-6 and J usage is TRBJ2-7, with 9 positions matching TRBD1. The V and J ends lost 2 bases and 1 base, in that order; junction bases with no gene match: 1. Germline-derived CDR1 and CDR2 are SGHDT and YYEEEE. This CDR3 has 14 amino acids. CDR3 DNA sequence: TGTGCCAGCAGCTTCGGACAGGGGTCCTACGAGCAGTACTTC. Its protein is CASSFGQGSYEQYF.

The DNA for the CDR3 is TGTGCCATCAGCCAGGACGACTACGAGCAGTACGTC. Protein product: CAISQDDYEQYV. This chain uses TRBV10-3 with TRBJ2-7, with D hard to call. This CDR3 is built from 12 residues. V was shortened by 6 bases and J by 3 bases, with 9 bases between the two germline ends. The germline CDR1 and CDR2 sequences are ENHRY and SYGVKD.

The rearrangement joins TRBV7-9 to TRBJ1-2, with a weak D call TRBD1 (6 bases). Germline CDR1 and CDR2: SEHNR and FQNEAQ (reference sequence). The CDR3 spans 16 residues. Trimming removed 4 bases from V and 2 bases from J, with 17 bases in between. The DNA for the CDR3 is TGTGCCAGCAGCTCCGGACAGCTCCAAGGGAACTATGGCTACACCTTC. As protein: CASSSGQLQGNYGYTF.

The J gene is TRBJ1-4, the V gene TRBV6-5; D remains unclear. The ends were cut back, 0 bases at V and 6 bases at J, with 11 bases in the middle. Germline V gives CDR1 MNHEY, CDR2 SVGAGI. The CDR3 is 15 amino acids. The CDR3 DNA reads TGTGCCAGCAGTTACTCCGGAGGGCTAGATGAAAAACTGTTTTTT. It encodes CASSYSGGLDEKLFF.

This chain connects TRBV14 to TRBJ2-2; D is unclear. The V end was cut by 4 bases, the J end by 1 base, with 4 bases between. The germline gives CDR1 SGHDN, CDR2 FVKESK. This CDR3 comprises 13 residues. In DNA, the CDR3 is TGTGCCAGCAGCCTTCAGAACACCGGGGAGCTGTTTTTT. Its translation is CASSLQNTGELFF.

This CDR3 reads CASNRPSQGNTEAFF. DNA for the CDR3: TGTGCCAGCAACCGCCCCTCCCAGGGGAACACTGAAGCTTTCTTT. The chain uses TRBV19 and TRBJ1-1, with D possibly matching TRBD1 (5 bases). Germline loops: CDR1 LNHDA, CDR2 SQIVND (reference sequence). The CDR3 contains 15 residues. V shed 9 bases and J shed 1 base, with 18 bases lying between them.

The chain combines TRBV6-1 with TRBJ2-7; 13 bases are a match to TRBD2. Germline V lookup: CDR1 MNHNS, CDR2 SASEGT. This CDR3 comprises 15 residues. Germline trimming cut 4 bases from V and 0 bases from J; bases unmatched to any gene: 0. CDR3 protein: CASSGTSGSSYEQYF. CDR3 nucleotides: TGTGCCAGCAGTGGGACTAGCGGGAGCTCCTACGAGCAGTACTTC.

V and J are TRBV7-9 and TRBJ2-2; possible D gene TRBD1, 5 bases. With 5 bases removed from V and 0 bases from J, the gap between germline ends came to 13 bases. Germline values: CDR1 SEHNR, CDR2 FQNEAQ (reference sequence). This CDR3 spans 16 amino acids. As DNA, the CDR3 is TGTGCCAGCAGCCCCCACGTAGGGGCGAACACCGGGGAGCTGTTTTTT. This translates into CASSPHVGANTGELFF.

This clone has a handful of counts. The gene calls are TRBV19 and TRBJ2-1, with D perhaps matching TRBD2 (6 bases). Trimming pared 3 bases from V and 4 bases from J, leaving 13 bases between. The CDR3 spans 15 residues. Germline-derived CDR1 and CDR2 are LNHDA and SQIVND (reference sequence). In nucleotides, the CDR3 is TGTGCCAGTAGTATGGAGGGGTCAACTTACAATGAGCAGTTCTTC. This gives the protein CASSMEGSTYNEQFF.

The CDR3 spells CSVETGTVGEKLFF. CDR3 in DNA: TGCAGCGTTGAGACCGGGACAGTTGGTGAAAAACTGTTTTTT. The V call is TRBV29-1, the J call TRBJ1-4; 7 bases fit TRBD1. V lost 3 bases to trimming and J lost 7 bases; unmatched junction nucleotides: 8. Germline V gene sequence: CDR1 SQVTM, CDR2 ANQGSEA. The CDR3 contains 14 residues.

V usage is TRBV10-3 and J usage is TRBJ1-1, with D perhaps TRBD1 (6 bases). Germline V gives CDR1 ENHRY, CDR2 SYGVKD. The CDR3 is 14 residues long. Trimming took off 3 bases at V and 4 bases at J, with 12 bases between the two ends. CDR3 coding DNA: TGTGCCATCAGTGAATCCGTAGGGGGCACTGAAGCTTTCTTT. It encodes CAISESVGGTEAFF.

J is TRBJ2-3 and V is TRBV7-3; 11 nucleotides match TRBD2. Germline V CDR1 and CDR2: SGHTA, FQGTGA. V lost 4 bases to trimming and J lost 0 bases; unmatched junction nucleotides: 0. The CDR3 is 15 amino acids. CDR3 amino acids: CASSWTSGSTDTQYF. CDR3 DNA sequence: TGTGCCAGCAGCTGGACTAGCGGGAGCACAGATACGCAGTATTTT.

This chain links TRBV7-3 with TRBJ2-1; 13 bases align to TRBD2. Germline CDR1 SGHTA, CDR2 FQGTGA. The CDR3 length is 16 residues. The V gene end was trimmed by 3 bases and the J gene end by 6 bases; junction bases not matched to a gene: 5. The CDR3 region is CASSLTSGGPVNEQFF. The CDR3 bases are TGTGCCAGCAGCTTGACTAGCGGGGGGCCTGTCAATGAGCAGTTCTTC.

The chain joins TRBV5-1 to TRBJ1-4; 8 bases align to TRBD1. Trimming removed 2 bases from V and 10 bases from J; junction bases left unmatched: 7. The CDR3 spans 14 residues. The germline V gene encodes CDR1 SGHRS and CDR2 YFSETQ. This chain's CDR3 is CASSFGQGRAKLFF. The CDR3 DNA follows: TGCGCCAGCAGCTTTGGACAGGGCAGGGCAAAACTGTTTTTT. The full variable domain, completed using reference TRBV5-1 and TRBJ1-4, is KAGVTQTPRYLIKTRGQQVTLSCSPISGHRSVSWYQQTPGQGLQFLFEYFSETQRNKGNFPGRFSGRQFSNSRSEMNVSTLELGDSALYLCASSFGQGRAKLFFGSGTQLSVL.

The V call is TRBV2, the J call TRBJ2-1; 7 positions match TRBD2. Per the germline V gene, CDR1 is SNHLY and CDR2 is FYNNEI. CDR3 length: 10 residues. With V trimmed by 4 bases and J by 12 bases, 0 bases remained unmatched. CDR3 sequence (DNA): TGTGCCAGCAGTGCGGGGGGGCAGTTCTTC. This translates into CASSAGGQFF.

The V gene is TRBV28, the J gene TRBJ2-3; a weak D match, TRBD1 (5 bases). Germline lookup yields CDR1 MDHEN and CDR2 SYDVKM. This CDR3 has 17 amino acids. Trimming shortened V by 3 bases and J by 6 bases, and 22 bases separated the two germline ends. The CDR3 nucleotides read TGTGCCAGCAGTTTTCCCTGGACCCCGCGCAGGGCGGATACGCAGTATTTT. Translation: CASSFPWTPRRADTQYF.

This chain links TRBV28 with TRBJ1-2; D is undetermined. Germline CDR1 MDHEN, CDR2 SYDVKM. The V gene lost 3 bases and the J gene lost 4 bases, with 15 bases spanning the gap. This CDR3 comprises 15 residues. CDR3 sequence (DNA): TGTGCCAGCAGTTTCAGTAGTCTGGGCCCCTATGGCTACACCTTC. Translating gives CASSFSSLGPYGYTF.

This chain links TRBV18 with TRBJ1-2, with D perhaps TRBD1 (5 bases). The V end was cut by 0 bases, the J end by 2 bases, with 7 bases between. Germline V gives CDR1 KGHSH, CDR2 LQKENI. The CDR3 is made up of 14 amino acids. The CDR3 region has the DNA TGTGCCAGCTCACCACCAGGGGTGAACTATGGCTACACCTTC. It specifies CASSPPGVNYGYTF.

This chain uses TRBV30 with TRBJ1-2; TRBD1 is a possible D gene (5 bases). There are 13 residues in the CDR3. V lost 1 base to trimming and J lost 7 bases, with 13 bases between them. Germline V gene data show CDR1 as GTSNPN and CDR2 as SVGIG (reference sequence). In DNA form, the CDR3 reads TGTGCCTGGAGTGGCAGGGTGGTTGCTGGCTACACCTTC. Translation: CAWSGRVVAGYTF.

This chain uses TRBV7-9 with TRBJ2-2; tentatively, D is TRBD2 (7 bases). This CDR3 spans 16 amino acids. Germline values: CDR1 SEHNR, CDR2 FQNEAQ (reference sequence). V lost 4 bases and J 5 bases, leaving 17 bases between the germline ends. CDR3 amino acids: CASSSRGAGRTGELFF. The DNA of the CDR3 is TGTGCCAGCAGCTCTCGGGGGGCAGGGCGAACCGGGGAGCTGTTTTTT.

The CDR3 DNA reads TGTGCCAGCAGAAGTTCGACAAATAACTATGGCTACACCTTC. As protein: CASRSSTNNYGYTF. V gene TRBV25-1 combines with J gene TRBJ1-2; D gene ambiguous. This CDR3 has 14 amino acids. V gave up 6 bases and J gave up 1 base, with 12 bases separating them. Germline V gene data show CDR1 as MGHDK and CDR2 as SYGVNS.

This clone was observed once. The chain couples TRBV6-4 to TRBJ1-1; 11 bases align to TRBD1. The V gene end was trimmed by 5 bases and the J gene end by 4 bases; junction bases not matched to a gene: 3. CDR1 and CDR2 (germline): MRHNA, SNTAGT. The CDR3 covers 14 residues. For the CDR3, the DNA is TGTGCCAGCAGTTCCGGGACAGGGGGCACTGAAGCTTTCTTT. It encodes CASSSGTGGTEAFF.

This clone was observed a single time. The chain combines TRBV18 with TRBJ2-7, with a possible D match to TRBD1 (6 bases). Germline V gene sequence: CDR1 KGHSH, CDR2 LQKENI. V was pared by 3 bases and J by 5 bases, with 14 bases between. This CDR3 is built from 14 residues. CDR3 bases: TGTGCCAGCTCACCTACGACAGGACACCACGAGCAGTACTTC. Its protein is CASSPTTGHHEQYF.

CDR3 sequence (DNA): TGTGCCAGCAGTATCGAGGGATTAGGGGGCTACACCTTC. Protein sequence: CASSIEGLGGYTF. V gene TRBV6-1 combines with J gene TRBJ1-2, with D hard to call. This CDR3 region has 13 residues. Germline CDR1 reads MNHNS; CDR2 reads SASEGT. With 5 bases removed from V and 8 bases from J, the gap between germline ends came to 15 bases.

This rearrangement joins TRBV6-5 to TRBJ1-6, with TRBD1 identical over 9 bases. V lost 5 bases to trimming and J lost 7 bases; unmatched junction nucleotides: 6. Germline V lookup: CDR1 MNHEY, CDR2 SVGAGI. This CDR3 is built from 15 residues. The CDR3 nucleotides are TGTGCCAGCAGTAAAGACAGGGGGAGAAATTCACCCCTCCACTTT. This sequence encodes CASSKDRGRNSPLHF.

This chain connects TRBV2 to TRBJ2-1; possible D gene TRBD2, 6 bases. V lost 9 bases and J 13 bases, leaving 31 bases between the germline ends. The CDR3 sequence is 16 residues long. Germline V gene sequence: CDR1 SNHLY, CDR2 FYNNEI. This CDR3 reads CASLKPGLPITMKQFF. CDR3 in DNA: TGTGCCAGTCTAAAACCGGGACTTCCTATTACAATGAAACAGTTCTTC.